This T cell receptor (beta chain) is drawn from a study of T cell responses to AZD1222 COVID-19 vaccine. Produced via immunoSEQ multiplex PCR; TCRdb's table is partial and in-frame only. Altogether about 140,000 clones are present, around nine tenths being singletons, with the ten largest covering 9.3%. This CDR3 has 12 amino acids. Germline CDR1 MNHEY, CDR2 SVGAGI. V lost 5 bases and J lost 7, with 11 bases in between. The sequences come from peripheral blood, collected 28 days after the second AZD1222 dose. The chain employs TRBV6-5 and TRBJ1-2; possible D gene TRBD1, 5 bases. The TCR was taken from an adult who received the AZD1222 COVID-19 vaccine. CDR3 nucleotide sequence: TGTGCCAGCAGTCGGACTGGGGGTGGCTACACCTTC. Amino acids: CASSRTGGGYTF.